This section outlines one TCR beta chain sequence together with its context. This entry is derived from a study of cytomegalovirus exposure and HLA in healthy donors. V lost 6 bases, J lost 6 bases, and 14 bases lay in between. Germline-derived CDR1 and CDR2 are WNHNN and SYGVQD (reference sequence). CDR3 size: 13 residues. Primers for the PCR totalled 60 Vbeta and 13 Jbeta. Profiled with immunoSEQ multiplex PCR; TCRdb holds only in-frame clones, not every one. The sample has approximately 150,000 clones, roughly 87% seen once. The source material was PBMCs. The receptor was derived from a woman between 35 and 50 years old in good health and CMV-seronegative. V usage is TRBV10-1 and J usage is TRBJ1-1, with a weak D call TRBD1 (5 bases). The CDR3 nucleotides are TGCGCCAGCAGGGAGCAGGGCGACGCTGAAGCTTTCTTT. This encodes CASREQGDAEAFF.